This passage covers 17 T cell receptor beta chains from one sample sequenced in a study of cytomegalovirus exposure and HLA in healthy donors. The PCR was carried out with 60 Vbeta primers and 13 Jbeta primers. The data were produced by immunoSEQ multiplex PCR, yet TCRdb's version contains in-frame clones alone and is incomplete. The repertoire holds 84,000 or so clones, with over 75% as singletons. The sample taken for sequencing was PBMCs. These receptors came from a human donor in good health.

This chain connects TRBV5-4 to TRBJ2-7, with a possible D match to TRBD1 (5 bases). Germline values: CDR1 SGHNT, CDR2 YYREEE (reference sequence). Trimming pared 4 bases from V and 3 bases from J, leaving 20 bases between. The CDR3 has 16 residues. CDR3 DNA sequence: TGTGCCAGCAGCCAACGAGCAGGGCGACTCCTCTACGAGCAGTACTTC. Amino acids: CASSQRAGRLLYEQYF.

This clone was picked up a small number of times. The CDR3, as DNA: TGCGCCAGCAGCTCCGGGAGCGCTGGAAACACCATATATTTT. Translating it yields CASSSGSAGNTIYF. V usage is TRBV5-1 and J usage is TRBJ1-3; no definite D call. The germline V and J ends were trimmed by 3 bases and 2 bases, with 9 bases remaining between them. The CDR3 runs to 14 residues. Germline CDR1 SGHRS, CDR2 YFSETQ. The full variable domain, its missing parts supplied by reference TRBV5-1 and TRBJ1-3, is KAGVTQTPRYLIKTRGQQVTLSCSPISGHRSVSWYQQTPGQGLQFLFEYFSETQRNKGNFPGRFSGRQFSNSRSEMNVSTLELGDSALYLCASSSGSAGNTIYFGEGSWLTVV.

J is TRBJ1-4 and V is TRBV27; D is unresolved. CDR1 is MNHEY and CDR2 is SMNVEV in the germline V gene (reference sequence). Between the trimmed V and J ends, which lost 3 bases and 4 bases, there was a span of 6 bases. The CDR3 length is 13 residues. This CDR3 reads CASSLRYNEKLFF. CDR3 coding DNA: TGTGCCAGCAGTTTGCGGTATAATGAAAAACTGTTTTTT. Full variable domain (rest looked up from reference TRBV27 and TRBJ1-4): EAQVTQNPRYLITVTGKKLTVTCSQNMNHEYMSWYRQDPGLGLRQIYYSMNVEVTDKGDVPEGYKVSRKEKRNFPLILESPSPNQTSLYFCASSLRYNEKLFFGSGTQLSVL.

The chain couples TRBV7-2 to TRBJ2-2; 9 bases fit TRBD1. The V gene's germline CDR1 is SGHTA and CDR2 FQGNSA. The CDR3 runs to 16 residues. V trimming: 5 bases; J trimming: 0 bases; junction bases outside the gene matches: 4. The CDR3 region has the DNA TGTGCCAGCAGCCTATACAGGGGGCCGAACACCGGGGAGCTGTTTTTT. This sequence encodes CASSLYRGPNTGELFF.

The rearrangement links TRBV7-2 to TRBJ1-6; the D gene is possibly TRBD1 (5 bases). Germline CDR1 is SGHTA and CDR2 is FQGNSA. The CDR3 covers 18 residues. V lost 5 bases and J lost 0, with 17 bases in between. CDR3 protein: CASSRGGRASSYNSPLHF. Here the CDR3 DNA reads TGTGCCAGCAGCCGGGGGGGACGGGCAAGCTCCTATAATTCACCCCTCCACTTT.

This chain uses TRBV30 with TRBJ1-2, with D uncertain. The CDR3 contains 13 residues. Germline values: CDR1 GTSNPN, CDR2 SVGIG (reference sequence). V was shortened by 1 base and J by 4 bases, with 10 bases between the two germline ends. The DNA of the CDR3 is TGTGCCTGGAGTGCGTCACTAATCTATGGCTACACCTTC. Translated, it gives CAWSASLIYGYTF.

The chain uses TRBV10-1 and TRBJ1-2; 7 bases agree with TRBD1. The CDR3 consists of 13 residues. CDR1 WNHNN and CDR2 SYGVQD come from the germline V gene (reference sequence). DNA of the CDR3: TGCGCTCTGGGGCAGGGGGACCTTCATGGCTACACCTTC. Translating gives CALGQGDLHGYTF.

This clone is a singleton in its sample. V and J are TRBV7-9 and TRBJ1-2; D uncertain. Germline V gene sequence: CDR1 SEHNR, CDR2 FQNEAQ (reference sequence). The CDR3 length is 13 residues. Deletions cut 3 bases from V and 8 bases from J, with 13 bases between. The CDR3 DNA reads TGTGCCAGCAGCTTCCGGGATGGTTTGGGCTACACCTTC. It codes for CASSFRDGLGYTF.

As concerns this clone: A junction end diverges from the germline sequence, so it may reflect a read error. V usage is TRBV6-1 and J usage is TRBJ1-5; D remains ambiguous. The CDR3 consists of 16 residues. CDR1 and CDR2 from the germline V gene are MNHNS and SASEGT. CDR3 residues: CASSEGAVAGNQPQNF. The CDR3 DNA follows: TGTGCCAGCAGTGAAGGCGCGGTTGCGGGAAATCAGCCCCAGAATTTT.

On this clone itself: Relative to the germline gene, one junction end is altered; a read error may explain this. This chain uses TRBV30 with TRBJ1-5; TRBD1 is a possible D gene (5 bases). Germline V gene data show CDR1 as GTSNPN and CDR2 as SVGIG (reference sequence). The CDR3 is 13 residues long. The CDR3, as DNA: TGTGCCTGGAATATGGGTCAGGGTCAGCCCCAGAATTTT. Translated: CAWNMGQGQPQNF.

The chain recombines TRBV2 with TRBJ1-6; 12 nucleotides match TRBD1. V lost 6 bases, J lost 10 bases, and 4 bases stayed unmatched. The length of the CDR3 is 14 residues. CDR1 SNHLY and CDR2 FYNNEI come from the germline V gene. The CDR3 protein is CASSGTGGQSPLHF. CDR3 nucleotides: TGTGCCAGCAGCGGGACAGGGGGCCAATCACCCCTCCACTTT. Together with reference TRBV2 and TRBJ1-6, the CDR3 gives the full variable domain: EPEVTQTPSHQVTQMGQEVILRCVPISNHLYFYWYRQILGQKVEFLVSFYNNEISEKSEIFDDQFSVERPDGSNFTLKIRSTKLEDSAMYFCASSGTGGQSPLHFGNGTRLTVT.

The chain has TRBV7-9 and TRBJ2-2; D is uncertain. Trimming took 2 bases from V and 0 from J, leaving 16 bases between them. The CDR3 has 18 residues. From germline, CDR1 is SEHNR and CDR2 FQNEAQ (reference sequence). CDR3 amino acids: CASSLPALTEPNTGELFF. As DNA, the CDR3 is TGTGCCAGCAGCTTACCAGCGCTCACGGAACCGAACACCGGGGAGCTGTTTTTT.

This clone was counted a few times. The chain employs TRBV10-3 and TRBJ1-5, with unresolved D. This CDR3 spans 13 amino acids. V lost 0 bases to trimming and J lost 7 bases, with 7 bases between them. CDR1 is ENHRY, CDR2 SYGVKD, per germline. The CDR3 protein is CAISESSLQPQHF. DNA for the CDR3: TGTGCCATCAGTGAGTCGAGCCTCCAGCCCCAGCATTTT.

The chain recombines TRBV15 with TRBJ2-5; a weak D match, TRBD2 (6 bases). Trimming left V 4 bases short and J 2 bases short, with 8 bases between. Germline V gene lookup returns CDR1 LNHNV and CDR2 YYDKDF (reference sequence). This CDR3 is 13 amino acids long. Here the CDR3 reads CATSMTRQETQYF. The CDR3 nucleotides are TGTGCCACCAGCATGACTAGACAAGAGACCCAGTACTTC.

The rearrangement joins TRBV9 to TRBJ2-1; tentatively, D is TRBD2 (6 bases). Germline V gives CDR1 SGDLS, CDR2 YYNGEE. With 4 bases removed from V and 1 base from J, the gap between germline ends came to 9 bases. The CDR3 sequence is 14 residues long. CDR3 coding DNA: TGTGCCAGCAGCCCCGGGGGATCCTACAATGAGCAGTTCTTC. Translation: CASSPGGSYNEQFF.

This clone was found once. The chain is built from TRBV6-5 and TRBJ2-5, with 7 bases aligning to TRBD2. V shed 8 bases, J shed 1 base, and the junction held 10 bases outside the gene matches. The CDR3 is 15 amino acids. In germline, CDR1 is MNHEY, CDR2 SVGAGI. The CDR3 nucleotides are TGTGCCAGCGGCGGGAACGGGGGGATCCAAGAGACCCAGTACTTC. Its translation: CASGGNGGIQETQYF.

The sample holds one count of this clone. The rearrangement uses TRBV19 and TRBJ2-7, with 7 bases identical to TRBD1. The CDR3 is 15 residues long. Germline values: CDR1 LNHDA, CDR2 SQIVND (reference sequence). The V segment lost 3 bases and the J segment 3 bases; nucleotides outside the gene matches: 8. CDR3 sequence reads: CASSIGKGAIYEQYF. CDR3 nucleotides: TGTGCCAGTAGTATCGGGAAGGGGGCGATCTACGAGCAGTACTTC. Using reference TRBV19 and TRBJ2-7 for the parts outside the CDR3, the full variable domain is DGGITQSPKYLFRKEGQNVTLSCEQNLNHDAMYWYRQDPGQGLRLIYYSQIVNDFQKGDIAEGYSVSREKKESFPLTVTSAQKNPTAFYLCASSIGKGAIYEQYFGPGTRLTVT.